The clone carrying this TCR beta chain was picked up many times. Its antigen is unidentified. Germline V gives CDR1 SQVTM, CDR2 ANQGSEA. This CDR3 spans 17 amino acids. Between the trimmed V and J ends, which lost 3 bases and 0 bases, there was a span of 18 bases. This record comes from a study of CD8 T cells in ankylosing spondylitis. Findings and limits, study-wide: A motif of 7 to 9 highly homologous TCR beta variants was seen as apparently characteristic of ankylosing spondylitis blood.

TCRdb analysed the 5' RACE reads with MiXCR anew, one entry per CDR3 protein. This repertoire shows fewer than 550,000 distinct CDR3 sequences, 5.3% found once; its top ten account for roughly 3.5%. This rearrangement joins TRBV29-1 to TRBJ2-4; D gene uncertain. The sequence came from a male donor with ankylosing spondylitis. The specimen sequenced was blood, either unsorted or a sorted T cell fraction (not recorded which). Here the CDR3 reads CSVEFYHTDLAKNIQYF. The CDR3 DNA follows: TGCAGCGTTGAGTTCTATCACACAGACCTAGCCAAAAACATTCAGTACTTC. The full variable domain, rest sourced from reference TRBV29-1 and TRBJ2-4, is SAVISQKPSRDICQRGTSLTIQCQVDSQVTMMFWYRQQPGQSLTLIATANQGSEATYESGFVIDKFPISRPNLTFSTLTVSNMSPEDSSIYLCSVEFYHTDLAKNIQYFGAGTRLSVL.